This entry lists 25 T cell receptor beta chains sequenced from one sample in a study of blood T cell repertoires in COVID-19. Using immunoSEQ multiplex PCR, the repertoire was profiled, and TCRdb retains in-frame clones only, with some absent. The sample holds 170,000 or so clones, 80% to 85% seen once. Specimen: peripheral blood. These receptors were taken from a woman in her 70s with COVID-19, enrolled during active disease.

This chain connects TRBV10-3 to TRBJ2-7, with TRBD1 matching 11 bases. With 6 bases clipped from V and 6 bases from J, the junction kept 4 bases outside the gene matches. Germline lookup yields CDR1 ENHRY and CDR2 SYGVKD. This CDR3 contains 13 residues. In nucleotides, the CDR3 is TGTGCCATCAGGCGGACAGGGGGCTTCGAGCAGTACTTC. This translates into CAIRRTGGFEQYF.

The rearrangement links TRBV20-1 to TRBJ1-6; 9 bases match TRBD1. CDR1 is DFQATT and CDR2 is SNEGSKA in the germline V gene (reference sequence). CDR3 size: 15 residues. Losses at the gene ends were 3 bases for V and 8 bases for J; bases not matched to a gene: 8. This CDR3 reads CSASAPQGAHSPLHF. CDR3 coding DNA: TGCAGTGCTAGTGCCCCACAGGGGGCTCATTCACCCCTCCACTTT.

The genes are TRBV9 and TRBJ2-2; D call uncertain. Trimming removed 4 bases at V and 2 bases at J, with 12 bases between. CDR1 is SGDLS and CDR2 is YYNGEE in the germline V gene. This CDR3 is built from 15 residues. As DNA, the CDR3 is TGTGCCAGCAGCTCTAGGATCCTTAACACCGGGGAGCTGTTTTTT. Translating it yields CASSSRILNTGELFF.

The chain is built from TRBV9 and TRBJ2-3; D is perhaps TRBD2 (5 bases). The V and J ends lost 1 base and 2 bases respectively, with 14 bases between them. The CDR3 sequence is 16 residues long. The germline gives CDR1 SGDLS, CDR2 YYNGEE. The DNA of the CDR3 is TGTGCCAGCAGCGTAACTAGGTCGGCGAACACAGATACGCAGTATTTT. Amino acids: CASSVTRSANTDTQYF.

V gene TRBV11-2 combines with J gene TRBJ2-1; 7 bases line up with TRBD2. V shed 3 bases and J 3 bases; nucleotides not matched to a gene: 5. Germline V gives CDR1 SGHAT, CDR2 FQNNGV. This CDR3 is built from 15 residues. The CDR3 nucleotides read TGTGCCAGCAGCTTGAGCGGGATCGACTACAATGAGCAGTTCTTC. Encoded protein: CASSLSGIDYNEQFF.

This clone showed up just a few times. This sequence joins TRBV5-4 and TRBJ2-7; 9 nucleotides agree with TRBD1. Germline V lookup: CDR1 SGHNT, CDR2 YYREEE (reference sequence). V lost 4 bases to trimming and J lost 2 bases; unmatched junction nucleotides: 7. The CDR3 length is 15 residues. CDR3 DNA sequence: TGTGCCAGCAGCCCACGGACAGGGGAAGCCTACGAGCAGTACTTC. Translation: CASSPRTGEAYEQYF.

The V and J genes are TRBV21-1 and TRBJ2-1; the table calls TRBD1, which could not be checked here. TRBV21-1 counts as a pseudogene. The CDR3 is 13 amino acids. This CDR3 is CASSNQGYNEQFF. As DNA, the CDR3 is TGTGCCAGCAGCAATCAGGGGTACAATGAGCAGTTCTTC.

The CDR3 nucleotides read TGTGCCAGCAGCAAGACTAGCGGGAGGTTGGGACACGGGGAGCTGTTTTTT. Translation: CASSKTSGRLGHGELFF. This chain joins TRBV6-2 or TRBV6-3 and TRBJ2-2; 13 nucleotides agree with TRBD2. The J segment lost 7 bases and the V segment lost 6 bases, leaving 11 bases of the junction unmatched. This CDR3 region has 17 residues. Germline V gene sequence: CDR1 MNHEY, CDR2 SVGEGT.

The chain employs TRBV28 and TRBJ1-5, with 10 nucleotides matching TRBD1. This CDR3 is built from 15 residues. V dropped 11 bases and J dropped 2; count of bases not matched to a gene: 9. Per the germline V gene, CDR1 is MDHEN and CDR2 is SYDVKM. CDR3 sequence (DNA): TGTGCCTCCGGTGGGACAGGGGACGGCAATCAGCCCCAGCATTTT. The encoded protein is CASGGTGDGNQPQHF.

The chain has TRBV29-1 and TRBJ1-3; D not certain. Deletions cut 4 bases from V and 0 bases from J, with 7 bases between. The germline V gene has CDR1 SQVTM and CDR2 ANQGSEA. This CDR3 contains 13 residues. CDR3 loop: CSVASSSGNTIYF. The CDR3 coding sequence is TGCAGCGTTGCTTCTAGCTCTGGAAACACCATATATTTT.

The genes are TRBV7-2 and TRBJ2-5; weak D call: TRBD2 (5 bases). V was trimmed by 3 bases and J by 5 bases, leaving 16 bases between them. Germline V CDR1 and CDR2: SGHTA, FQGNSA. This CDR3 is built from 15 residues. Here the CDR3 reads CASSFQFSGWETQYF. DNA of the CDR3: TGTGCCAGCAGCTTTCAATTCTCGGGGTGGGAGACCCAGTACTTC.

In this sample, this clone turned up a few times. The V call is TRBV18, the J call TRBJ2-1; 9 bases match TRBD2. V shed 0 bases and J 14 bases; nucleotides not matched to a gene: 8. There are 14 residues in the CDR3. Germline CDR1 is KGHSH and CDR2 is LQKENI. The CDR3 DNA sequence: TGTGCCAGCTCACCACCGAGCAGCGGGAGGACTAAGTTCTTC. Protein: CASSPPSSGRTKFF.

The CDR3 coding sequence is TGTGCCAGCAGTCGATCGGGCGGGAGGACAGATACGCAGTATTTT. As protein: CASSRSGGRTDTQYF. The chain combines TRBV6-2 or TRBV6-3 with TRBJ2-3; 8 bases line up with TRBD2. J was trimmed by 3 bases and V by 5 bases; bases with no gene match: 7. CDR1 is MNHEY and CDR2 is SVGEGT in the germline V gene. The CDR3 has 15 amino acids.

This chain uses TRBV5-4 with TRBJ2-5, with D tentatively TRBD2 (7 bases). The CDR3 is 15 amino acids. Germline V lookup: CDR1 SGHNT, CDR2 YYREEE (reference sequence). V lost 4 bases to trimming and J lost 5 bases, with 18 bases between them. The CDR3 protein is CASSPSGTPPETQYF. The CDR3 DNA follows: TGTGCCAGCAGCCCAAGCGGGACACCACCCGAGACCCAGTACTTC.

The rearrangement uses TRBV9 and TRBJ2-3; D not certain. Germline V gives CDR1 SGDLS, CDR2 YYNGEE. The CDR3 sequence is 13 residues long. The V end lost 3 bases, the J end lost 0 bases, and 5 bases lay between the germline ends. The DNA for the CDR3 is TGTGCCAGCAGCGCGAGAAGCACAGATACGCAGTATTTT. It yields the protein CASSARSTDTQYF.

J is TRBJ2-2 and V is TRBV5-1; TRBD1 matches 9 bases. V shed 6 bases, J shed 5 bases, and the junction held 17 bases outside the gene matches. Germline CDR1 and CDR2: SGHRS and YFSETQ. This CDR3 region has 18 residues. CDR3 protein: CASIQYSLFDRGTGELFF. CDR3 sequence (DNA): TGCGCCAGCATTCAATATTCCCTATTTGACAGGGGGACCGGGGAGCTGTTTTTT. Filled out from reference TRBV5-1 and TRBJ2-2, the complete variable domain reads KAGVTQTPRYLIKTRGQQVTLSCSPISGHRSVSWYQQTPGQGLQFLFEYFSETQRNKGNFPGRFSGRQFSNSRSEMNVSTLELGDSALYLCASIQYSLFDRGTGELFFGEGSRLTVL.

This chain uses TRBV6-5 with TRBJ2-5, with D possibly TRBD1 on 5 matching bases. The CDR3 loop spans 15 amino acids. Trimming pared 2 bases from V and 4 bases from J, leaving 14 bases between. Germline V gene data show CDR1 as MNHEY and CDR2 as SVGAGI. Here the CDR3 DNA reads TGTGCCAGCAGTTACGGGCAGGGAAAAACAGAGACCCAGTACTTC. Translation: CASSYGQGKTETQYF.

The rearrangement uses TRBV5-7 and TRBJ2-2; TRBD1 is a possible D gene (6 bases). TRBV5-7 is filed as an ORF, its function uncertain. The CDR3 covers 18 residues. V dropped 4 bases and J dropped 4 bases, with 23 bases sitting between them. For the CDR3, the DNA is TGTGCCAGCAGCCCGACAGAGGGCCAACAAGGGGGCACCGGGGAGCTGTTTTTT. This gives the protein CASSPTEGQQGGTGELFF.

V and J are TRBV10-3 and TRBJ2-2; D is possibly TRBD1 (6 bases). Germline V gene lookup returns CDR1 ENHRY and CDR2 SYGVKD. Trimming pared 4 bases from V and 1 base from J, leaving 16 bases between. The CDR3 spans 17 residues. CDR3 sequence reads: CAISGGTGQLNTGELFF. The CDR3 nucleotides read TGTGCCATCAGTGGGGGGACGGGACAACTGAACACCGGGGAGCTGTTTTTT.

The chain couples TRBV5-1 to TRBJ1-1; D is ambiguous. Between the trimmed V and J ends, which lost 4 bases and 9 bases, there was a span of 19 bases. This CDR3 spans 14 amino acids. Germline lookup yields CDR1 SGHRS and CDR2 YFSETQ. The CDR3 region is CASSPARSEPQAFF. As DNA, the CDR3 is TGCGCCAGCAGCCCCGCGCGGTCGGAGCCGCAAGCTTTCTTT.

This sequence joins TRBV28 and TRBJ2-7; 9 nucleotides agree with TRBD1. Trimming at V came to 3 bases and at J to 9 bases, leaving 12 bases not matched to a gene. Germline CDR1 is MDHEN and CDR2 is SYDVKM. This CDR3 comprises 15 residues. CDR3 coding DNA: TGTGCCAGCAGTTTGGGGGGGACAGGGAGTTTGGGGCAGTACTTC. Protein sequence: CASSLGGTGSLGQYF.

This chain links TRBV10-1 with TRBJ2-1, with 7 bases fitting TRBD2. The V gene end was trimmed by 3 bases and the J gene end by 0 bases; junction bases not matched to a gene: 5. The CDR3 consists of 16 residues. Looked up from germline, CDR1 is WNHNN and CDR2 is SYGVQD (reference sequence). The CDR3 sequence is CASSDASGPSYNEQFF. Here the CDR3 DNA reads TGCGCCAGCAGTGATGCTAGCGGTCCCTCCTACAATGAGCAGTTCTTC.

V usage is TRBV24-1 and J usage is TRBJ2-6; D remains ambiguous. V gave up 5 bases and J gave up 0 bases, with 10 bases separating them. The CDR3 has 16 residues. Germline-derived CDR1 and CDR2 are KGHDR and SFDVKD. CDR3: CATSGVTPSGANVLTF. In nucleotides, the CDR3 is TGTGCCACCAGTGGTGTAACACCCTCTGGGGCCAACGTCCTGACTTTC.

V gene TRBV2 combines with J gene TRBJ2-6, with 9 bases matching TRBD1. V lost 5 bases, J lost 0 bases, and 14 bases stayed unmatched. The germline CDR1 and CDR2 sequences are SNHLY and FYNNEI. This CDR3 has 20 residues. The CDR3 sequence is CASSLDPTRDRVSGANVLTF. DNA of the CDR3: TGTGCCAGCAGTCTTGATCCAACCCGGGACAGGGTCTCTGGGGCCAACGTCCTGACTTTC.

This chain joins TRBV4-2 and TRBJ1-2; weak D call: TRBD1 (6 bases). Per the germline V gene, CDR1 is LGHNA and CDR2 is YNFKEQ. V was clipped by 1 base and J by 4 bases, with 13 bases between them. The CDR3 sequence is 15 residues long. CDR3 amino acids: CASSQGRDTLYGYTF. DNA for the CDR3: TGTGCCAGCAGCCAAGGCCGGGACACTCTCTATGGCTACACCTTC.